This T cell receptor (beta chain) stems from a study of cytomegalovirus exposure and HLA in healthy donors. Notes on this clone: Antigen unknown.

The PCR contained 60 Vbeta and 13 Jbeta primers. Measured with immunoSEQ multiplex PCR; TCRdb has only the in-frame clones, and not every one. The repertoire holds roughly 130,000 clones, with around 80% as singletons. Per germline, CDR1 SGHTA and CDR2 FQGNSA. The CDR3 has 15 amino acids. V lost 6 bases to trimming and J lost 2 bases; unmatched junction nucleotides: 7. Study-wide results and limits: The majority of CMV-associated TCR beta chains were reported as apparently HLA-restricted in a later analysis.

The sequence was collected from a man aged 18 to 29 in good health and CMV-seronegative. V gene TRBV7-2 combines with J gene TRBJ2-5, with 9 bases identical to TRBD2. Material for sequencing was PBMCs. The chain's CDR3 is CASRPSGGLQETQYF. CDR3 DNA sequence: TGTGCCAGCAGACCCAGCGGGGGGTTACAAGAGACCCAGTACTTC.